The rows below give T cell receptor beta chains drawn from one sample of a study of control samples from healthy donors and cancer patients. The data were produced by immunoSEQ multiplex PCR, yet TCRdb's version contains in-frame clones alone and is incomplete. The table shows about 20,000 clones, with approximately 90% occurring only once. What was sequenced was PBMCs. The receptors stem from a woman aged 60-70 years with head and neck cancer. CDR3s include the opening cysteine and the closing phenylalanine or tryptophan. D genes are given only for firm matches.

J: TRBJ2-1
V: TRBV13
D: NA
CDR3: CASSSPLGTLSLEQFF

J: TRBJ2-7
V: TRBV6-1
D: NA
CDR3: CASSESRGHLWEQYF

J: TRBJ1-1
V: TRBV19
D: NA
CDR3: CASSRQALNTEAFF

J: TRBJ1-1
V: TRBV30
D: TRBD1
CDR3: CAWSKRSGQMNTEAFF

J: TRBJ2-7
V: TRBV28
D: TRBD1
CDR3: CASKEGARYEQYF

J: TRBJ2-7
V: TRBV24-1
D: TRBD2
CDR3: CATSEAGERDEQYF

J: TRBJ1-1
V: TRBV28
D: NA
CDR3: CASIGTGNTEAFF

J: TRBJ1-6
V: TRBV2
D: NA
CDR3: CASSEGARSPLHF

J: TRBJ1-2
V: TRBV7-9
D: NA
CDR3: CASSPVEGLRGYGYTF

J: TRBJ2-1
V: TRBV25-1
D: NA
CDR3: CASSDWNEQFF

J: TRBJ1-5
V: TRBV5-1
D: NA
CDR3: CASSLDSPDQPQHF

J: TRBJ2-2
V: TRBV7-3
D: NA
CDR3: CASSFDTGELFF

J: TRBJ2-2
V: TRBV9
D: NA
CDR3: CASSPRDLGELFF

J: TRBJ2-1
V: TRBV9
D: NA
CDR3: CASSVGSSYNEQFF

J: TRBJ2-1
V: TRBV7-9
D: TRBD1
CDR3: CASSVGQGAVEQFF

J: TRBJ1-3
V: TRBV30
D: TRBD1
CDR3: CAWTKTGGSGNTIYF

J: TRBJ2-3
V: TRBV5-1
D: TRBD1
CDR3: CASAGTGTFPDTQYF

J: TRBJ2-1
V: TRBV24-1
D: TRBD1
CDR3: CATSDLNRGNEQFF

J: TRBJ1-5
V: TRBV30
D: NA
CDR3: CAWSVRGAQPQHF

J: TRBJ2-1
V: TRBV6-5
D: NA
CDR3: CASSRSLRGHNEQFF

J: TRBJ2-7
V: TRBV20-1
D: TRBD1
CDR3: CSASGQGADYEQYF

J: TRBJ2-1
V: TRBV5-1
D: NA
CDR3: CASSLGPGVASNEQFF

J: TRBJ2-3
V: TRBV28
D: NA
CDR3: CASSFLRTGSTDTQYF

J: TRBJ2-7
V: TRBV18
D: NA
CDR3: CASSPRDVYEQYF

J: TRBJ2-5
V: TRBV3-1/TRBV3-2
D: NA
CDR3: CASSQELAPNRETQYF

J: TRBJ1-5
V: TRBV7-9
D: NA
CDR3: CASSQGQGDQPQHF

J: TRBJ2-1
V: TRBV13
D: TRBD1
CDR3: CASSPREGARNEQFF

J: TRBJ1-3
V: TRBV5-1
D: NA
CDR3: CASSLGGSGNTIYF

J: TRBJ2-1
V: TRBV5-4
D: TRBD2
CDR3: CASSPSGRRDNEQFF

J: TRBJ1-5
V: TRBV2
D: NA
CDR3: CASSSSGFPNQPQHF

J: TRBJ2-4
V: TRBV19
D: NA
CDR3: CASKGVKLGENIQYF

J: TRBJ1-5
V: TRBV27
D: NA
CDR3: CASSLRSDGLNQPQHF

J: TRBJ2-6
V: TRBV28
D: NA
CDR3: CASSLLRTLFSGANVLTF

J: TRBJ2-7
V: TRBV19
D: TRBD1
CDR3: CASSTGQSYEQYF

J: TRBJ2-1
V: TRBV27
D: TRBD2
CDR3: CASVVGLAGGPNNEQFF

J: TRBJ2-1
V: TRBV27
D: TRBD2
CDR3: CASSPPRLAGVSRGNEQFF

J: TRBJ2-1
V: TRBV6-2/TRBV6-3
D: NA
CDR3: CASSQPTTVKSYNEQFF

J: TRBJ2-2
V: TRBV15
D: NA
CDR3: CATSRDSPGSVGELFF

J: TRBJ2-2
V: TRBV2
D: TRBD1
CDR3: CASSEDRGRPGELFF

J: TRBJ1-5
V: TRBV7-8
D: TRBD1
CDR3: CASSLGTGARDRSPQHF

J: TRBJ2-1
V: TRBV29-1
D: NA
CDR3: CSGRRGTYNEQFF

J: TRBJ1-2
V: TRBV7-2
D: NA
CDR3: CASSLGSPLYGYTF

J: TRBJ1-1
V: TRBV27
D: NA
CDR3: CASSLQGNTEAFF

J: TRBJ1-1
V: TRBV7-6
D: NA
CDR3: CASSLGITGLNTEAFF

J: TRBJ1-3
V: TRBV30
D: NA
CDR3: CAGHVRGPSGNTIYF

J: TRBJ2-5
V: TRBV25-1
D: NA
CDR3: CASSESRGGWETQYF

J: TRBJ2-7
V: TRBV6-5
D: NA
CDR3: CASSKEGGYEQYF

J: TRBJ1-2
V: TRBV19
D: TRBD1
CDR3: CASNTGGGYGYTF

J: TRBJ2-7
V: TRBV18
D: NA
CDR3: CASSPTGLLYEQYF

J: TRBJ1-2
V: TRBV5-8
D: NA
CDR3: CASSLGLDVRYYGYTF

J: TRBJ2-1
V: TRBV4-1
D: TRBD2
CDR3: CASSHRIAGGPADEQFF

J: TRBJ1-1
V: TRBV3-1/TRBV3-2
D: NA
CDR3: CASSQVGGYTEAFF

J: TRBJ1-1
V: TRBV2
D: TRBD1
CDR3: CASSEGDRGRTEAFF

J: TRBJ1-4
V: TRBV19
D: NA
CDR3: CASKRSTTNEKLFF

J: TRBJ2-7
V: TRBV27
D: TRBD1
CDR3: CASSLQDRGWDEQYF